This entry lists 20 T cell receptor beta chains sequenced from one sample in a study of shared clonotypes between healthy human individuals. CD45RO-negative, CCR7-selected cells formed the naive CD8 fraction, which excluded terminally differentiated effector memory CD45RA+ cells. TCRdb's copy holds only in-frame clones and misses some; the assay was immunoSEQ multiplex PCR. The table shows millions of clones, with approximately 94% occurring only once. The specimen sequenced was naive CD8+ T cells from PBMCs. Every receptor here comes from a man in his late teens or twenties in good health. Some clones in this sample may be carry-over from other donors' samples.

This rearrangement joins TRBV9 to TRBJ2-1; no clear D gene. Germline V CDR1 and CDR2: SGDLS, YYNGEE. The germline V and J ends were trimmed by 1 base and 6 bases, with 5 bases remaining between them. CDR3 length: 12 residues. CDR3 DNA: TGTGCCAGCAGCGTATCTCGCAATGAGCAGTTCTTC. This translates into CASSVSRNEQFF.

V is TRBV29-1 and J is TRBJ2-2; D remains unclear. The CDR3 runs to 12 residues. Trimming stripped 6 bases from V and 5 bases from J, with 10 bases between. CDR1 and CDR2 from the germline V gene are SQVTM and ANQGSEA. CDR3 in amino acids: CSVRAETGELFF. The CDR3 DNA reads as TGCAGCGTGCGAGCAGAAACCGGGGAGCTGTTTTTT.

The chain combines TRBV4-1 with TRBJ2-2, with TRBD2 matching over 7 bases. V was pared by 4 bases and J by 5 bases, with 10 bases of the junction left unmatched. This CDR3 is 16 amino acids long. The germline V gene encodes CDR1 MGHRA and CDR2 YSYEKL. The CDR3 DNA follows: TGCGCCAGCAGCCGACGTGGGGGAGGGCCAACCGGGGAGCTGTTTTTT. Protein: CASSRRGGGPTGELFF.

This chain joins TRBV5-8 and TRBJ2-1, with D perhaps matching TRBD2 (6 bases). The CDR3 length is 15 residues. V lost 3 bases, J lost 0 bases, and 10 bases lay in between. Germline V gene sequence: CDR1 SGHTS, CDR2 YDEGEE. The DNA for the CDR3 is TGTGCCAGCAGCTGGGACTCGAGCTCCTACAATGAGCAGTTCTTC. Its translation: CASSWDSSSYNEQFF.

This clone was counted a single time. The chain has TRBV6-5 and TRBJ2-4; D unresolved. Germline values: CDR1 MNHEY, CDR2 SVGAGI. V was shortened by 4 bases and J by 3 bases, with 10 bases between the two germline ends. The CDR3 contains 14 residues. The CDR3 region is CASSSTGFKNIQYF. The CDR3 bases are TGTGCCAGCAGTTCCACCGGTTTCAAAAACATTCAGTACTTC.

Written as DNA, the CDR3 is TGTGCCAGCAGACCTCGCACGAACACTGAAGCTTTCTTT. Its translation is CASRPRTNTEAFF. The rearrangement links TRBV7-9 to TRBJ1-1; D unclear. CDR3 length equals 13 residues. Germline CDR1 and CDR2: SEHNR and FQNEAQ (reference sequence). V lost 6 bases to trimming and J lost 1 base, with 9 bases between them.

This chain connects TRBV7-2 to TRBJ2-7, with D perhaps TRBD1 (6 bases). The ends were cut back, 5 bases at V and 0 bases at J, with 14 bases in the middle. Per germline, CDR1 SGHTA and CDR2 FQGNSA. The CDR3 is made up of 15 amino acids. The CDR3 reads CASSPRDTSSYEQYF. For the CDR3, the DNA is TGTGCCAGCAGCCCCCGGGACACCAGCTCCTACGAGCAGTACTTC.

The V call is TRBV4-1, the J call TRBJ1-5; 9 nucleotides align to TRBD1. Per germline, CDR1 MGHRA and CDR2 YSYEKL. Trimming at V came to 0 bases and at J to 1 base, leaving 7 bases not matched to a gene. The CDR3 loop spans 18 amino acids. CDR3 bases: TGCGCCAGCAGCCAAGATGGACAGGGGAGAACGAGCAATCAGCCCCAGCATTTT. Translation gives CASSQDGQGRTSNQPQHF.

The chain's CDR3 is CASSHDRGSRETQYF. In nucleotides, the CDR3 is TGTGCCAGCTCCCACGACAGGGGAAGTCGAGAGACCCAGTACTTC. The chain combines TRBV18 with TRBJ2-5, with 8 bases fitting TRBD1. J was trimmed by 4 bases and V by 6 bases; bases with no gene match: 10. Germline V gene data show CDR1 as KGHSH and CDR2 as LQKENI. The CDR3 contains 15 residues.

The chain carries TRBV4-2 and TRBJ1-1, with 7 bases lining up with TRBD1. The germline V gene has CDR1 LGHNA and CDR2 YNFKEQ. The CDR3 runs 15 residues. V was clipped by 2 bases and J by 1 base; unmatched bases: 4. CDR3 sequence reads: CASSQLRGGNTEAFF. CDR3 bases: TGTGCCAGCAGCCAACTCAGGGGGGGGAACACTGAAGCTTTCTTT.

The V call is TRBV6-6, the J call TRBJ2-2; no reliable D call. CDR1 MNHNY and CDR2 SVGAGI come from the germline V gene (reference sequence). CDR3 length equals 14 residues. Trimming took 7 bases from V and 2 from J, leaving 11 bases between them. The CDR3, as DNA: TGTGCCAGCATCACTGGGCTAAACACCGGGGAGCTGTTTTTT. It yields the protein CASITGLNTGELFF.

This clone showed up just a few times. The V and J genes are TRBV30 and TRBJ1-1; D remains unclear. The CDR3 covers 12 residues. The V end lost 4 bases, the J end lost 0 bases, and 6 bases lay between the germline ends. Germline V gene lookup returns CDR1 GTSNPN and CDR2 SVGIG (reference sequence). The CDR3 loop reads CAWNRMNTEAFF. Written as DNA, the CDR3 is TGTGCCTGGAACAGAATGAACACTGAAGCTTTCTTT.

The chain combines TRBV15 with TRBJ2-1, with D possibly being TRBD2 (5 bases). The CDR3 extends over 13 amino acids. From germline, CDR1 is LNHNV and CDR2 YYDKDF (reference sequence). Trimming cost V 6 bases and J 10 bases, with 16 bases left between them. Written as DNA, the CDR3 is TGTGCCACCAGTACTAGGCCGGTCGTCGAGCAGTTCTTC. It is translated as CATSTRPVVEQFF.

Comment on this clone: Additional DNA sequences in this sample encode the identical CDR3. This chain uses TRBV6-5 with TRBJ2-2; the D call may be TRBD1 or TRBD2 (5 bases each). The CDR3 loop spans 14 amino acids. V dropped 0 bases and J dropped 6 bases, with 8 bases sitting between them. The germline V gene encodes CDR1 MNHEY and CDR2 SVGAGI. CDR3 DNA: TGTGCCAGCAGTTACTCGACGGGACCCGGGGAGCTGTTTTTT. It is translated as CASSYSTGPGELFF.

The CDR3 DNA reads as TGTGCCAGCAGCCACGATAAAGATGGCTACACCTTC. It yields the protein CASSHDKDGYTF. This chain joins TRBV14 and TRBJ1-2; D gene ambiguous. Germline V CDR1 and CDR2: SGHDN, FVKESK. The CDR3 runs to 12 residues. Trimming took off 3 bases at V and 6 bases at J, with 8 bases between the two ends.

The CDR3 DNA reads TGTGCCAGTACGTTGGCAGCAAATCAGCCCCAGCATTTT. Amino acid sequence: CASTLAANQPQHF. The V call is TRBV19, the J call TRBJ1-5, with D uncertain. Germline assignment: CDR1 LNHDA and CDR2 SQIVND (reference sequence). The V and J ends lost 7 bases and 4 bases respectively, with 11 bases between them. The CDR3 loop spans 13 amino acids.

Here the CDR3 reads CASSFTTRGILSGNTIYF. In DNA form, the CDR3 reads TGTGCCAGCAGCTTTACGACCAGGGGGATACTGTCCGGAAACACCATATATTTT. This sequence joins TRBV7-9 and TRBJ1-3, with 7 bases lining up with TRBD1. The CDR3 is made up of 18 amino acids. CDR1 and CDR2 from the germline V gene are SEHNR and FQNEAQ (reference sequence). J was trimmed by 4 bases and V by 3 bases; bases with no gene match: 15. The full variable domain, in which reference TRBV7-9 and TRBJ1-3 provide the parts outside the CDR3, is DTGVSQNPRHKITKRGQNVTFRCDPISEHNRLYWYRQTLGQGPEFLTYFQNEAQLEKSRLLSDRFSAERPKGSFSTLEIQRTEQGDSAMYLCASSFTTRGILSGNTIYFGEGSWLTVV.

The chain couples TRBV27 to TRBJ2-1, with D perhaps matching TRBD2 (5 bases). Germline CDR1 and CDR2: MNHEY and SMNVEV (reference sequence). CDR3 length equals 12 residues. V lost 2 bases and J lost 9, with 8 bases in between. The CDR3 reads CASSLEGSEQFF. Here the CDR3 DNA reads TGTGCCAGCAGTTTAGAGGGAAGTGAGCAGTTCTTC.

V gene TRBV27 combines with J gene TRBJ1-1; weak D call: TRBD1 (5 bases). V was shortened by 3 bases and J by 5 bases, with 13 bases between the two germline ends. Per the germline V gene, CDR1 is MNHEY and CDR2 is SMNVEV (reference sequence). The CDR3 consists of 14 residues. The CDR3 DNA reads as TGTGCCAGCAGTTTCAGGGTGGTAGGGACTGAAGCTTTCTTT. Its protein product is CASSFRVVGTEAFF.

On this clone: At the DNA level, this CDR3 is encoded by other sequences in the same sample as well. The V call is TRBV25-1, the J call TRBJ2-3; D remains ambiguous. V shed 0 bases and J shed 3 bases, with 4 bases lying between them. From germline, CDR1 is MGHDK and CDR2 SYGVNS. The length of the CDR3 is 13 residues. The CDR3 region has the DNA TGTGCCAGCAGTGAATATAGGACAGATACGCAGTATTTT. Translation: CASSEYRTDTQYF. Filled out from reference TRBV25-1 and TRBJ2-3, the complete variable domain reads EADIYQTPRYLVIGTGKKITLECSQTMGHDKMYWYQQDPGMELHLIHYSYGVNSTEKGDLSSESTVSRIRTEHFPLTLESARPSHTSQYLCASSEYRTDTQYFGPGTRLTVL.